A selection of T cell receptor beta chains follows, all from one sample in a study of CD4 T cells in relation to SARS-CoV-2 and coronaviruses. Profiling relied on immunoSEQ multiplex PCR, and the TCRdb table lists in-frame clones only, not all of them. The data show roughly 30,000 clones, over 65% seen once. For these receptors, no antigen is known. The sequencing sample was made of CD4+ T cells from PBMCs, cultured in vitro. Receptors originate from a human donor in good health. The CDR3 runs from the conserved cysteine through the conserved F or W. Each record gives: V gene, CDR3 length, J gene, clone size, D gene, CDR3 protein, CDR3 DNA. D genes are given only for firm matches. Rows give clone size only sometimes, using once, few, many, or a class for an expanded clone.

V: TRBV6-5; length: 14; J: TRBJ1-1; size: .; D: TRBD1; CDR3: CASSRLRQGSEAFF; DNA: TGTGCCAGCAGCCGATTAAGACAGGGTAGTGAAGCTTTCTTT
V: TRBV5-1; length: 11; J: TRBJ1-2; size: .; D: .; CDR3: CASTDLGGYTF; DNA: TGCGCCAGCACTGACCTGGGAGGCTACACCTTC
V: TRBV5-1; length: 13; J: TRBJ2-1; size: .; D: .; CDR3: CASSARSTNEQFF; DNA: TGCGCCAGCAGCGCGAGGTCCACCAATGAGCAGTTCTTC
V: TRBV4-2; length: 14; J: TRBJ1-4; size: .; D: .; CDR3: CASSQGGEGEKLFF; DNA: TGTGCCAGCAGCCAAGGAGGGGAGGGGGAAAAACTGTTTTTT
V: TRBV4-2; length: 15; J: TRBJ2-1; size: .; D: TRBD1; CDR3: CASSQGGQDINEQFF; DNA: TGTGCCAGCAGCCAAGGGGGACAGGACATAAATGAGCAGTTCTTC
V: TRBV7-2; length: 14; J: TRBJ1-2; size: .; D: TRBD1; CDR3: CASSLGFRGHGYTF; DNA: TGTGCCAGCAGCTTAGGGTTCAGGGGGCATGGCTACACCTTC
V: TRBV2; length: 16; J: TRBJ2-7; size: .; D: TRBD2; CDR3: CASSEGLAVSQSEQYF; DNA: TGTGCCAGCAGTGAAGGTCTAGCGGTATCTCAGTCCGAGCAGTACTTC
V: TRBV14; length: 15; J: TRBJ2-7; size: .; D: TRBD2; CDR3: CASSQGIAGIYEQYF; DNA: TGTGCCAGCAGCCAAGGAATAGCGGGAATCTACGAGCAGTACTTC
V: TRBV29-1; length: 13; J: TRBJ1-2; size: .; D: .; CDR3: CSVEGAGGVRYTF; DNA: TGCAGCGTTGAAGGGGCAGGAGGAGTCCGCTACACCTTC
V: TRBV7-2; length: 17; J: TRBJ1-2; size: .; D: TRBD1; CDR3: CASIPGQVFSVPYGYTF; DNA: TGTGCCAGCATACCGGGACAGGTTTTCTCCGTCCCCTATGGCTACACCTTC
V: TRBV10-2; length: 19; J: TRBJ2-2; size: .; D: TRBD2; CDR3: CASRSSRLAGEENTGELFF; DNA: TGCGCCAGCAGGTCGTCGAGACTAGCGGGAGAAGAGAACACCGGGGAGCTGTTTTTT
V: TRBV4-3; length: 14; J: TRBJ1-1; size: .; D: .; CDR3: CASSQDRGDTEAFF; DNA: TGCGCCAGCAGCCAAGATCGGGGGGACACTGAAGCTTTCTTT
V: TRBV29-1; length: 12; J: TRBJ1-2; size: .; D: TRBD1; CDR3: CSVEGTGLGYTF; DNA: TGCAGCGTTGAGGGGACAGGGTTAGGCTACACCTTC
V: TRBV7-2; length: 16; J: TRBJ2-3; size: .; D: .; CDR3: CASSLEGRPFTDTQYF; DNA: TGTGCCAGCAGCTTAGAGGGTCGGCCCTTCACAGATACGCAGTATTTT
V: TRBV12-3/TRBV12-4; length: 12; J: TRBJ1-2; size: .; D: .; CDR3: CASSLGNYGYTF; DNA: TGTGCCAGCAGTTTGGGGAACTATGGCTACACCTTC
V: TRBV7-2; length: 15; J: TRBJ2-1; size: .; D: TRBD2; CDR3: CASSSTSGGLQEQFF; DNA: TGTGCCAGCAGCTCGACTAGCGGGGGGCTTCAGGAGCAGTTCTTC
V: TRBV4-3; length: 16; J: TRBJ1-2; size: .; D: TRBD1; CDR3: CASSQDRTGVRYGYTF; DNA: TGCGCCAGCAGCCAAGACCGGACAGGGGTCAGGTATGGCTACACCTTC
V: TRBV6-1; length: 17; J: TRBJ2-5; size: once; D: TRBD2; CDR3: CASSETGTTGDRETQYF; DNA: TGTGCCAGCAGTGAAACCGGGACTACCGGAGATCGGGAGACCCAGTACTTC
V: TRBV30; length: 12; J: TRBJ2-1; size: .; D: .; CDR3: CAWSALVGEQFF; DNA: TGTGCCTGGAGTGCCTTAGTCGGTGAGCAGTTCTTC
V: TRBV4-1; length: 18; J: TRBJ2-6; size: .; D: TRBD1; CDR3: CASSQFLGQRSGANVLTF; DNA: TGCGCCAGCAGCCAATTTTTGGGACAGAGGTCTGGGGCCAACGTCCTGACTTTC
V: TRBV3-1/TRBV3-2; length: 11; J: TRBJ1-2; size: .; D: .; CDR3: CASRSSYGYTF; DNA: TGTGCCAGCAGGTCAAGCTATGGCTACACCTTC
V: TRBV19; length: 18; J: TRBJ2-3; size: .; D: .; CDR3: CASTRSQTAAGGTDTQYF; DNA: TGTGCCAGTACCCGATCTCAAACAGCGGCCGGAGGCACAGATACGCAGTATTTT
V: TRBV18; length: 15; J: TRBJ1-2; size: .; D: .; CDR3: CASSPPSGTNYGYTF; DNA: TGTGCCAGCTCACCACCTTCCGGGACGAACTATGGCTACACCTTC
V: TRBV18; length: 20; J: TRBJ2-7; size: .; D: TRBD2; CDR3: CASSLDSPLGLAGGLYEQYF; DNA: TGTGCCAGCTCCCTCGATTCACCTCTCGGACTAGCGGGGGGGCTGTACGAGCAGTACTTC
V: TRBV23-1; length: 19; J: TRBJ1-1; size: .; D: .; CDR3: CASSQSASGPKTMNTEAFF; DNA: TGCGCCAGCAGTCAATCGGCGTCGGGGCCCAAAACCATGAACACTGAAGCTTTCTTT
V: TRBV7-9; length: 14; J: TRBJ1-4; size: few; D: .; CDR3: CASSLLQGDEKLFF; DNA: TGTGCCAGCAGCTTGTTGCAGGGCGATGAAAAACTGTTTTTT
V: TRBV5-6; length: 17; J: TRBJ2-3; size: .; D: TRBD2; CDR3: CASSFRTSGRNTDTQYF; DNA: TGTGCCAGCAGCTTCCGGACTAGCGGGAGGAACACAGATACGCAGTATTTT
V: TRBV6-5; length: 14; J: TRBJ1-4; size: .; D: TRBD1; CDR3: CASSPTGDHEKLFF; DNA: TGTGCCAGCAGCCCAACAGGGGATCACGAAAAACTGTTTTTT
V: TRBV7-2; length: 13; J: TRBJ1-1; size: .; D: .; CDR3: CASSPTAVTEAFF; DNA: TGTGCCAGCAGCCCGACAGCGGTCACTGAAGCTTTCTTT
V: TRBV10-3; length: 14; J: TRBJ2-5; size: .; D: .; CDR3: CAISEELVRETQYF; DNA: TGTGCCATCAGTGAGGAGCTCGTACGGGAGACCCAGTACTTC
V: TRBV6-6; length: 15; J: TRBJ1-2; size: few; D: TRBD1; CDR3: CASRRGTGDLYGYTF; DNA: TGTGCCAGCAGGAGAGGGACAGGGGACCTCTATGGCTACACCTTC
V: TRBV18; length: 15; J: TRBJ2-3; size: .; D: .; CDR3: CASSVVGLSLDTQYF; DNA: TGTGCCAGCTCGGTAGTGGGACTGTCGCTGGATACGCAGTATTTT
V: TRBV5-6; length: 12; J: TRBJ1-1; size: .; D: .; CDR3: CASSLDSARAFF; DNA: TGTGCCAGCAGCTTGGATTCGGCAAGAGCTTTCTTT
V: TRBV6-1; length: 11; J: TRBJ2-7; size: .; D: .; CDR3: CASSEFYEQYF; DNA: TGTGCCAGCAGTGAGTTCTACGAGCAGTACTTC
V: TRBV5-5; length: 15; J: TRBJ2-4; size: .; D: TRBD2; CDR3: CASSWSGGVGNIQYF; DNA: TGTGCCAGCAGTTGGTCGGGAGGGGTGGGGAACATTCAGTACTTC
V: TRBV28; length: 14; J: TRBJ2-3; size: .; D: .; CDR3: CAITDRTSTDTQYF; DNA: TGTGCCATTACGGACCGAACTAGCACAGATACGCAGTATTTT
V: TRBV6-5; length: 14; J: TRBJ2-1; size: .; D: .; CDR3: CASTGLASYNEQFF; DNA: TGTGCCAGCACCGGGCTAGCTTCCTACAATGAGCAGTTCTTC
V: TRBV19; length: 16; J: TRBJ1-4; size: once; D: .; CDR3: CATQSQGGQGDEKLFF; DNA: TGTGCCACCCAATCTCAGGGTGGGCAGGGTGATGAAAAACTGTTTTTT
V: TRBV6-2/TRBV6-3; length: 15; J: TRBJ2-3; size: .; D: .; CDR3: CASSYEARLTDTQYF; DNA: TGTGCCAGCAGTTACGAGGCCAGACTGACAGATACGCAGTATTTT
V: TRBV12-2; length: 15; J: TRBJ2-7; size: .; D: .; CDR3: CASRLAFVVTYEQYF; DNA: TGTGCAAGTCGCTTAGCGTTTGTTGTAACCTACGAGCAGTACTTC
V: TRBV6-6; length: 15; J: TRBJ1-6; size: .; D: TRBD1; CDR3: CASSYLGTGDSPLHF; DNA: TGTGCCAGCAGTTACTTGGGGACAGGGGACTCACCCCTCCACTTT
V: TRBV19; length: 13; J: TRBJ1-4; size: few; D: .; CDR3: CASSRSFYEKLFF; DNA: TGTGCCAGTAGTAGAAGTTTCTATGAAAAACTGTTTTTT
V: TRBV29-1; length: 17; J: TRBJ1-2; size: once; D: TRBD1; CDR3: CSATSGQDNSGLYGYTF; DNA: TGCAGCGCTACCTCGGGACAGGACAACTCGGGGCTCTATGGCTACACCTTC
V: TRBV7-9; length: 15; J: TRBJ1-1; size: .; D: TRBD1; CDR3: CASSTTQGADTEAFF; DNA: TGTGCCAGCAGCACAACGCAGGGGGCTGACACTGAAGCTTTCTTT